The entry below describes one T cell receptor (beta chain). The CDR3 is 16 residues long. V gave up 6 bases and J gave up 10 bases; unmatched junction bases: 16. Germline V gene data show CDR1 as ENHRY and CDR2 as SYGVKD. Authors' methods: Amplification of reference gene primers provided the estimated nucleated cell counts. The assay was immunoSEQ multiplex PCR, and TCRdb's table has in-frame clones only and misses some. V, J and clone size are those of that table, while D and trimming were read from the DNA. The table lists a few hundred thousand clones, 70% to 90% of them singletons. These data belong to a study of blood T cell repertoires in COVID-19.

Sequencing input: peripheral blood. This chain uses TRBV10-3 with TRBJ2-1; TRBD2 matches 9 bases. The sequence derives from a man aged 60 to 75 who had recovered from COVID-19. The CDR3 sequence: CAIRDPSGESWEEQFF. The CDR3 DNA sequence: TGTGCCATCAGGGATCCTAGCGGGGAGTCTTGGGAGGAGCAGTTCTTC.